This T cell receptor (beta chain) is from a study of CXCR3-negative and CXCR3-positive naive CD8 T cells. Notes on the study in general: The TRB CDR3s that CXCR3-positive naive cells carried were more hydrophobic than those of CXCR3-negative naive cells.

With UMI labels, 5' RACE was used to prepare the TRB cDNA libraries. TCRdb re-called the 5' RACE reads; one entry per CDR3 protein, DNA not given. This repertoire includes fewer than 90,000 distinct CDR3 sequences. Of note for this clonotype: Its antigen is currently unknown.

Germline CDR1 SGHTA, CDR2 FQGTGA. The CDR3 has 13 residues. Material: naive CXCR3- CD8+ T cells from blood. This sample's subset: CD45RO-CCR7+CD27+CD95- naive CD8+ T cells lacking CXCR3 (TNR3-). This TCR derives from a human donor in good health. Some clones in this sample may be carry-over from other donors' samples. The V call is TRBV7-3, the J call TRBJ2-1; as DNA is missing, the TRBD2 call by TCRdb cannot be tested. The chain's CDR3 is CASSPPFNSEQFF.